These T cell receptor beta chains were read from a single sample in a study of T cell changes during pregnancy in multiple sclerosis. Profiled with immunoSEQ multiplex PCR; TCRdb holds only in-frame clones, not every one. Seen here are around 51,000 clones, 94% observed once, and the top ten hold just under 0.6%. The sample in question was CD4+ T cells from peripheral blood mononuclear cells, obtained in the second trimester of pregnancy. These receptors were obtained from a female donor with multiple sclerosis, enrolled in a pregnancy study. Each CDR3 is given with its conserved first and last residue. Fields, in order: J gene, V gene, clone size, D gene, CDR3 DNA, CDR3 protein. A D gene is named only where the DNA matches it firmly. Clone size, where shown, is once, few, many, or a class for clones that have expanded.

TRBJ1-2	TRBV18	-	TRBD1	TGTGCCAGCTCACCACTGGACAGGGTTCACGGCTATGGCTACACCTTC	CASSPLDRVHGYGYTF
TRBJ1-4	TRBV15	-	TRBD1	TGTGCCACCAGCAGAGATCTAACAGGGGGGTATGAAAAACTGTTTTTT	CATSRDLTGGYEKLFF
TRBJ1-4	TRBV30	few	-	TGTGCCTGGAGTAAGAGGAGACTTACTAATGAAAAACTGTTTTTT	CAWSKRRLTNEKLFF
TRBJ2-5	TRBV7-6	-	TRBD2	TGTGCCAGCAGCTTAGGGACTAGCGGAGCTTCAGAGACCCAGTACTTC	CASSLGTSGASETQYF
TRBJ1-3	TRBV7-3	-	-	TGTGCCAGCAGCTCCCGACCAGGTTTTGGAAACACCATATATTTT	CASSSRPGFGNTIYF
TRBJ1-1	TRBV4-1	-	-	TGCGCCAGCAGCCAAGATCAGGTTGACACTGAAGCTTTCTTT	CASSQDQVDTEAFF
TRBJ1-1	TRBV5-1	-	-	TGCGCCAGCAGCTTGGAAACAGGGACCCACACTGAAGCTTTCTTT	CASSLETGTHTEAFF
TRBJ2-1	TRBV5-4	-	-	TGTGCCAGCAGCATACTGACTAGTTGGTCCTACAATGAGCAGTTCTTC	CASSILTSWSYNEQFF
TRBJ2-7	TRBV4-1	-	TRBD2	TGCGCCAGCAGCCGGGGACTAGCGGGGAGCTCCTACGAGCAGTACTTC	CASSRGLAGSSYEQYF
TRBJ2-7	TRBV6-1	-	TRBD1	TGTGCCAGCAGTGTGGGACAGACCTACGAGCAGTACTTC	CASSVGQTYEQYF
TRBJ2-3	TRBV6-4	-	-	TGTGCCAGCAGTGACTCGAAGGGGATAATAAATACGCAGTATTTT	CASSDSKGIINTQYF
TRBJ2-7	TRBV7-2	-	TRBD2	TGTGCCAGCAGCTCTTTAGCGGGGGGGACGGACGAGCAGTACTTC	CASSSLAGGTDEQYF
TRBJ1-4	TRBV7-9	-	-	TGTGCCAGCAGCTTAAGCTCCGGGAGGGAAAAACTGTTTTTT	CASSLSSGREKLFF
TRBJ2-5	TRBV7-2	once	-	TGTGCCAGCAGCTCCCACCCCTGGCGGGGAATCGGGGAGACCCAGTACTTC	CASSSHPWRGIGETQYF
TRBJ1-2	TRBV14	-	-	TGTGCCAGCAGCCAAAAAACCGCGGTAGGCTATGGCTACACCTTC	CASSQKTAVGYGYTF
TRBJ1-1	TRBV10-3	-	-	TGTGCCATCAGTGAGTCCCGACAGGAGAACACTGAAGCTTTCTTT	CAISESRQENTEAFF
TRBJ1-6	TRBV27	-	-	TGTGCCAGCAGTTTATCCGCGGATAATTCACCCCTCCACTTT	CASSLSADNSPLHF
TRBJ1-2	TRBV6-1	-	-	TGTGCCAGCAGTGTTACGGACCAGGGCTATGGCTACACCTTC	CASSVTDQGYGYTF
TRBJ1-1	TRBV6-1	-	TRBD1	TGTGCCAGCAGTCAGCACAGGGGGCTTAACACTGAAGCTTTCTTT	CASSQHRGLNTEAFF
TRBJ1-5	TRBV5-6	-	-	TGTGCCAGCAGCTTGGGCCCGACTTCTTATAGCAATCAGCCCCAGCATTTT	CASSLGPTSYSNQPQHF
TRBJ1-2	TRBV5-6	-	-	TGTGCCAGCAGCCCTCCCCGGGTAGGCAACTATGGCTACACCTTC	CASSPPRVGNYGYTF
TRBJ2-2	TRBV7-2	once	-	TGTGCCAGCAGCTTAGTGGGGGGGCAGGCGGGCGGGGAGCTGTTTTTT	CASSLVGGQAGGELFF
TRBJ2-7	TRBV5-4	-	-	TGTGCCAGCAGCTCGGCAGGCCGAGACTCCTACGAGCAGTACTTC	CASSSAGRDSYEQYF
TRBJ2-5	TRBV19	-	-	TGTGCCAGTAGCGCCGGGTCTAGGCCGGGTGAGACCCAGTACTTC	CASSAGSRPGETQYF
TRBJ1-5	TRBV7-2	-	TRBD1	TGTGCCAGCAGCCTCCACGGACAGGGCAACAATCAGCCCCAGCATTTT	CASSLHGQGNNQPQHF
TRBJ2-3	TRBV9	-	-	TGTGCCAGCAGCGTATCTGGGACACAAGGACCAGATACGCAGTATTTT	CASSVSGTQGPDTQYF
TRBJ1-2	TRBV19	-	-	TGTGCCAGTAGTATCGCGGGACGGCTATATGGCTACACCTTC	CASSIAGRLYGYTF
TRBJ1-1	TRBV19	once	-	TGTGCCAGTAGTATAGGAACAGGGAATACTGAAGCTTTCTTT	CASSIGTGNTEAFF
TRBJ1-1	TRBV29-1	-	-	TGCAGCGCGGTGACTGGGGGCCTGAGTAACACTGAAGCTTTCTTT	CSAVTGGLSNTEAFF
TRBJ1-4	TRBV5-1	-	-	TGCGCCAGCAGCTTGACCAGGATGAATGAAAAACTGTTTTTT	CASSLTRMNEKLFF
TRBJ1-2	TRBV27	once	TRBD1	TGTGCCAGCAGATTTCAAGGGACAGGGAGCTATGGCTACACCTTC	CASRFQGTGSYGYTF
TRBJ2-1	TRBV19	-	TRBD2	TGTGCCAGTAGGGGCCTGATGGTAGCGGGGGGGCGTTACAATGAGCAGTTCTTC	CASRGLMVAGGRYNEQFF
TRBJ1-2	TRBV6-5	-	TRBD1	TGTGCCAGCAGTTACGTACGACAGGGGGGGGACGGCTACACCTTC	CASSYVRQGGDGYTF
TRBJ2-4	TRBV6-5	-	TRBD1	TGTGCCAGCAGCCGGACAGGTCCCAAAAACATTCAGTACTTC	CASSRTGPKNIQYF
TRBJ2-5	TRBV4-1	-	TRBD1	TGCGCCAGCAGCCAAGATAGGGGACAGGGAACTCAGGGGCAGTACTTC	CASSQDRGQGTQGQYF
TRBJ1-5	TRBV4-2	-	TRBD1	TGTGCCAGCAGCCAAGATTTGACAGGGAACAGGGGTCAGCCCCAGCATTTT	CASSQDLTGNRGQPQHF
TRBJ1-2	TRBV7-2	-	TRBD1	TGTGCCAGCAGCACACAGGGGGCGGCTTCGGCTAACTATGGCTACACCTTC	CASSTQGAASANYGYTF
TRBJ1-2	TRBV6-5	-	TRBD1	TGTGCCAGCAGACAGGGACAGGCTGGCGGCTACACCTTC	CASRQGQAGGYTF
TRBJ2-3	TRBV5-6	-	TRBD2	TGTGCCAGCAGCTTGGGGGGGCTAGCGGGGTACACAGATACGCAGTATTTT	CASSLGGLAGYTDTQYF
TRBJ1-3	TRBV13	once	-	TGTGCCAGCAGCTATCAGACAGTGACAAACACCATATATTTT	CASSYQTVTNTIYF